These T cell receptor beta chains were read from a single sample in a study of shared clonotypes between healthy human individuals. The table came from immunoSEQ multiplex PCR; TCRdb's copy has only in-frame clones and leaves some out. The sample carries hundreds of thousands of clones, 90% to 95% recorded once. Sequenced: naive CD8+ T cells sorted from blood. The source of these receptors is a man younger than 40 in good health. Each CDR3 is given with its conserved first and last residue. A D gene is named only where the DNA matches it firmly. Rows may omit the clone size; those that give it use once, few, many or a size class.

size	V	J	D	DNA	CDR3
-	TRBV10-3	TRBJ2-7	TRBD2	TGTGCCATCAGTGAGTCGAAAGTTCTAGCGGGAGACCTGTACGAGCAGTACTTC	CAISESKVLAGDLYEQYF
-	TRBV2	TRBJ1-5	TRBD1	TGTGCCAGCAGTGCCGGGACAGCTAATCAGCCCCAGCATTTT	CASSAGTANQPQHF
once	TRBV5-4	TRBJ2-1	TRBD1	TGTGCCAGCAGCCCGGGGACAGTCAATGAGCAGTTCTTC	CASSPGTVNEQFF
-	TRBV28	TRBJ2-1	-	TGTGCCAGCAGTACTTCATCACAGGGATGGTCCTACAATGAGCAGTTCTTC	CASSTSSQGWSYNEQFF
-	TRBV10-3	TRBJ2-7	-	TGTGCCATCAGGACTTCTCAGGTTTCCTACGAGCAGTACTTC	CAIRTSQVSYEQYF
-	TRBV13	TRBJ2-7	-	TGTGCCAGCAGCTTTCGGGACAAAGACTACGAGCAGTACTTC	CASSFRDKDYEQYF
-	TRBV29-1	TRBJ2-7	-	TGCAGCGCTCGGTTGGAGGGGGAAGAGCAGTACTTC	CSARLEGEEQYF
-	TRBV6-1	TRBJ2-7	TRBD2	TGTGCCAGCAGTGACGACCCCTGGAGGACTAGCGGGATCTACGAGCAGTACTTC	CASSDDPWRTSGIYEQYF
-	TRBV6-6	TRBJ2-5	-	TGTGCCAGCAGCTCTTATAGCGGCCAAGAGACCCAGTACTTC	CASSSYSGQETQYF
-	TRBV30	TRBJ2-7	TRBD2	TGTGCCTGGAGTGGGGGCCTAGCGGGAGAGTCCTACGAGCAGTACTTC	CAWSGGLAGESYEQYF
-	TRBV29-1	TRBJ2-5	-	TGCAGCGTTGAACCAGTTGCGGTTGAAGAGACCCAGTACTTC	CSVEPVAVEETQYF
once	TRBV7-2	TRBJ1-2	TRBD1	TGTGCCAGCAGCTTCAATAGACAGGGGGTTCAGAACTATGGCTACACCTTC	CASSFNRQGVQNYGYTF
-	TRBV28	TRBJ1-2	-	TGTGCCAGCACTATTTTGTCGGATAAGAACTATGGCTACACCTTC	CASTILSDKNYGYTF
-	TRBV18	TRBJ2-1	-	TGTGCCAGCTCAGCCTACCGGGACTTAAGCTCCTACAATGAGCAGTTCTTC	CASSAYRDLSSYNEQFF